Each of the 26 T cell receptor beta chains below was sequenced from the same sample in a study of blood T cell repertoires in COVID-19. TCRdb's copy holds only in-frame clones and misses some; the assay was immunoSEQ multiplex PCR. The sample records under 200,000 clones, roughly 90% being singletons. Material for sequencing was peripheral blood. These receptors all stem from a man aged 50 to 59 with acute or convalescent COVID-19.

This rearrangement joins TRBV2 to TRBJ2-1, with 9 bases identical to TRBD2. The trim removed 6 bases at V and 4 bases at J, leaving 7 bases unmatched. The CDR3 spans 15 residues. Germline CDR1 SNHLY, CDR2 FYNNEI. CDR3 in amino acids: CASRVSGRPYNEQFF. CDR3 nucleotide sequence: TGTGCCAGCAGGGTCAGCGGGAGGCCATACAATGAGCAGTTCTTC.

The J gene is TRBJ1-1, the V gene TRBV28; 7 bases align to TRBD1. Germline trimming cut 2 bases from V and 3 bases from J; bases unmatched to any gene: 6. The CDR3 consists of 15 residues. The V gene's germline CDR1 is MDHEN and CDR2 SYDVKM. CDR3 sequence (DNA): TGTGCCAGCAGTTTACCTCAGGGGGGATACACTGAAGCTTTCTTT. Protein sequence: CASSLPQGGYTEAFF.

The chain uses TRBV7-2 and TRBJ1-1; 7 nucleotides agree with TRBD1. J was trimmed by 4 bases and V by 6 bases; bases with no gene match: 5. The germline CDR1 and CDR2 sequences are SGHTA and FQGNSA. The CDR3 contains 13 residues. CDR3 nucleotides: TGTGCCAGCAGGGAACAGGGGAGCACTGAAGCTTTCTTT. It is translated as CASREQGSTEAFF.

V is TRBV6-2 or TRBV6-3 and J is TRBJ2-7; 12 bases agree with TRBD2. Germline V gene lookup returns CDR1 MNHEY and CDR2 SVGEGT. This CDR3 contains 14 residues. The V gene end was trimmed by 5 bases and the J gene end by 2 bases; junction bases not matched to a gene: 1. In nucleotides, the CDR3 is TGTGCCAGCAGTCGACTAGCGGGAGCCTACGAGCAGTACTTC. Its protein product is CASSRLAGAYEQYF.

The chain carries TRBV29-1 and TRBJ1-5; 7 bases agree with TRBD1. The V gene's germline CDR1 is SQVTM and CDR2 ANQGSEA. Trimming at V came to 5 bases and at J to 4 bases, leaving 5 bases not matched to a gene. The CDR3 length is 13 residues. The CDR3 here is CSVIGQVNQPQHF. The DNA of the CDR3 is TGCAGCGTTATAGGACAGGTTAATCAGCCCCAGCATTTT.

This clone was recorded only once. V gene TRBV7-2 combines with J gene TRBJ2-3; 9 nucleotides line up with TRBD2. With 1 base clipped from V and 0 bases from J, the junction kept 2 bases outside the gene matches. Germline CDR1 SGHTA, CDR2 FQGNSA. The CDR3 has 16 residues. CDR3 nucleotides: TGTGCCAGCAGCTTAGAGCTAGCGGGGAGCACAGATACGCAGTATTTT. Its protein product is CASSLELAGSTDTQYF.

In this sample, this clone turned up a few times. CDR3 loop: CASSPGVTPFEQYF. In DNA, the CDR3 is TGTGCCAGCAGCCCCGGGGTGACCCCTTTCGAGCAGTACTTC. The chain carries TRBV7-9 and TRBJ2-7; D perhaps matches TRBD2 (5 bases). With 5 bases removed from V and 6 bases from J, the gap between germline ends came to 17 bases. Germline CDR1 and CDR2: SEHNR and FQNEAQ (reference sequence). The length of the CDR3 is 14 residues. The entire variable domain, with the rest obtained from reference TRBV7-9 and TRBJ2-7, is as follows: DTGVSQNPRHKITKRGQNVTFRCDPISEHNRLYWYRQTLGQGPEFLTYFQNEAQLEKSRLLSDRFSAERPKGSFSTLEIQRTEQGDSAMYLCASSPGVTPFEQYFGPGTRLTVT.

There are a few counts of this clone. V usage is TRBV7-6 and J usage is TRBJ2-5; the match to TRBD2 covers 7 bases. The CDR3 runs to 17 residues. Germline lookup yields CDR1 SGHVS and CDR2 FNYEAQ. J was trimmed by 5 bases and V by 5 bases; bases with no gene match: 17. The CDR3 here is CASSNIVAAGVRETQYF. The CDR3 coding sequence is TGTGCCAGCAGCAATATTGTCGCTGCGGGGGTACGGGAGACCCAGTACTTC. Variable domain in full (rest from reference TRBV7-6 and TRBJ2-5): GAGVSQSPRYKVTKRGQDVALRCDPISGHVSLYWYRQALGQGPEFLTYFNYEAQQDKSGLPNDRFSAERPEGSISTLTIQRTEQRDSAMYRCASSNIVAAGVRETQYFGPGTRLLVL.

This clone was recorded at least ten times. The rearrangement links TRBV27 to TRBJ1-1; 8 bases fit TRBD1. V was clipped by 5 bases and J by 0 bases; unmatched bases: 5. CDR3 length equals 15 residues. Germline lookup yields CDR1 MNHEY and CDR2 SMNVEV (reference sequence). The CDR3 loop reads CASSLTGGLNTEAFF. In nucleotides, the CDR3 is TGTGCCAGCAGTCTAACAGGGGGTTTGAACACTGAAGCTTTCTTT.

The genes are TRBV4-2 and TRBJ2-2, with 7 bases matching TRBD1. The CDR3 extends over 16 amino acids. V was clipped by 4 bases and J by 4 bases; unmatched bases: 9. Looked up from germline, CDR1 is LGHNA and CDR2 is YNFKEQ. The CDR3, as DNA: TGTGCCAGCAGCCTCGACAGGGCCAGGAGCACCGGGGAGCTGTTTTTT. This sequence encodes CASSLDRARSTGELFF.

The gene calls are TRBV27 and TRBJ2-1; TRBD1 matches 10 bases. The junction had 2 bases not matched to a gene; V was cut back by 4 bases and J by 2 bases. The CDR3 is 15 amino acids. The V gene's germline CDR1 is MNHEY and CDR2 SMNVEV (reference sequence). CDR3 amino acids: CASSSGTGAYNEQFF. The CDR3 nucleotides read TGTGCCAGCAGTTCCGGGACAGGGGCCTACAATGAGCAGTTCTTC.

The rearrangement uses TRBV21-1 and TRBJ2-1; the table's D call, TRBD1, has no DNA check behind it. TRBV21-1 is annotated as a pseudogene. The CDR3 length is 15 residues. CDR3 sequence (DNA): TGTGCCAGCAGCAAAGCATCAGGGGCCCACAATGAGCAGTTCTTC. This sequence encodes CASSKASGAHNEQFF.

The chain employs TRBV29-1 and TRBJ2-5, with 7 bases fitting TRBD2. The CDR3 has 15 amino acids. The germline gives CDR1 SQVTM, CDR2 ANQGSEA. Losses at the gene ends were 2 bases for V and 3 bases for J; bases not matched to a gene: 9. CDR3 region: CSVENSWGREETQYF. CDR3 nucleotides: TGCAGCGTTGAAAATTCTTGGGGGAGGGAAGAGACCCAGTACTTC.

The rearrangement uses TRBV4-1 and TRBJ2-3; D call uncertain. CDR3 length equals 13 residues. From germline, CDR1 is MGHRA and CDR2 YSYEKL. Trimming stripped 5 bases from V and 2 bases from J, with 8 bases between. CDR3 nucleotide sequence: TGCGCCAGCAGCACAAGACTCACAGATACGCAGTATTTT. Amino acid sequence: CASSTRLTDTQYF.

The chain recombines TRBV27 with TRBJ2-1, with 7 positions matching TRBD2. V shed 6 bases and J 3 bases; nucleotides not matched to a gene: 11. The CDR3 spans 16 residues. Germline V gene lookup returns CDR1 MNHEY and CDR2 SMNVEV (reference sequence). DNA of the CDR3: TGTGCCAGCAGCCGCCAAAGCGGGGTGAGCTACAATGAGCAGTTCTTC. Its translation: CASSRQSGVSYNEQFF.

The rearrangement links TRBV7-9 to TRBJ1-1; the D gene is possibly TRBD1 (6 bases). The CDR3 sequence is 14 residues long. Per germline, CDR1 SEHNR and CDR2 FQNEAQ (reference sequence). Trimming stripped 4 bases from V and 6 bases from J, with 15 bases between. Written as DNA, the CDR3 is TGTGCCAGCAGCTCACCGGGACAACAATCTGAAGCTTTCTTT. Protein sequence: CASSSPGQQSEAFF.

The table lists this clone with a count of one. The chain joins TRBV28 to TRBJ1-5, with TRBD1 matching 9 bases. The J segment lost 11 bases and the V segment lost 6 bases, leaving 11 bases of the junction unmatched. Germline V lookup: CDR1 MDHEN, CDR2 SYDVKM. The CDR3 spans 14 residues. The CDR3 protein is CASRVRTGVGSQHF. In DNA form, the CDR3 reads TGTGCCAGCAGGGTACGGACAGGGGTGGGGTCCCAGCATTTT.

This sequence joins TRBV28 and TRBJ2-1; TRBD1 matches 11 bases. Germline CDR1 and CDR2: MDHEN and SYDVKM. Germline trimming cut 4 bases from V and 8 bases from J; bases unmatched to any gene: 10. The CDR3 length is 16 residues. The CDR3 loop reads CASSSAGTGGGHEQFF. In nucleotides, the CDR3 is TGTGCCAGCAGTTCGGCCGGGACAGGGGGTGGGCATGAGCAGTTCTTC.

V gene TRBV18 combines with J gene TRBJ2-7, with D perhaps matching TRBD1 (6 bases). CDR1 is KGHSH and CDR2 is LQKENI in the germline V gene. V shed 3 bases and J shed 2 bases, with 8 bases lying between them. The CDR3 length is 13 residues. For the CDR3, the DNA is TGTGCCAGCTCACCGACAGGAACCTACGAGCAGTACGTC. Residues: CASSPTGTYEQYV.

J is TRBJ2-7 and V is TRBV5-1, with 9 bases identical to TRBD1. CDR1 is SGHRS, CDR2 YFSETQ, per germline. The CDR3 contains 15 residues. V gave up 4 bases and J gave up 4 bases; unmatched junction bases: 9. The CDR3, as DNA: TGCGCCAGCAGCACCGGCGGGACAGGGACGTACGAGCAGTACTTC. Translating gives CASSTGGTGTYEQYF.

The gene calls are TRBV28 and TRBJ2-6; no reliable D call. Trimming cost V 6 bases and J 0 bases, with 18 bases left between them. The CDR3 contains 18 residues. CDR1 is MDHEN, CDR2 SYDVKM, per germline. DNA for the CDR3: TGTGCCAGCAGCCTCACTGGTGGCAGGTTCTCTGGGGCCAACGTCCTGACTTTC. Translated: CASSLTGGRFSGANVLTF.

CDR3 in DNA: TGTGCCAGCAGTTCGGACAGGGGGGTGGATACGCAGTATTTT. Residues: CASSSDRGVDTQYF. This chain connects TRBV7-2 to TRBJ2-3, with 10 bases matching TRBD1. This CDR3 contains 14 residues. V dropped 6 bases and J dropped 6; count of bases not matched to a gene: 6. Germline CDR1 SGHTA, CDR2 FQGNSA.

The chain couples TRBV4-2 to TRBJ1-2; D not certain. Germline CDR1 is LGHNA and CDR2 is YNFKEQ. Trimming cost V 0 bases and J 3 bases, with 11 bases left between them. There are 15 residues in the CDR3. The CDR3 sequence: CASSQDAWADYGYTF. CDR3 in DNA: TGTGCCAGCAGCCAAGATGCTTGGGCTGACTATGGCTACACCTTC.

The chain combines TRBV7-8 with TRBJ1-2; D may be TRBD1 (5 bases). The CDR3 length is 14 residues. Germline V gene data show CDR1 as SGHVS and CDR2 as FQNEAQ. The V end was cut by 7 bases, the J end by 2 bases, with 14 bases between. The CDR3 DNA is TGTGCCAGCACCCTGGGAACAGGAAACTATGGCTACACCTTC. It specifies CASTLGTGNYGYTF.

This clone showed up just once. The V gene is TRBV27, the J gene TRBJ2-7; no clear D. This CDR3 has 15 amino acids. V dropped 0 bases and J dropped 1 base, with 10 bases sitting between them. CDR1 and CDR2 from the germline V gene are MNHEY and SMNVEV (reference sequence). CDR3 bases: TGTGCCAGCAGTTTATCGGGCGCTGGGTCCTACGAGCAGTACTTC. The encoded protein is CASSLSGAGSYEQYF.

This chain links TRBV6-5 with TRBJ1-2; the match to TRBD1 covers 8 bases. Trimming removed 6 bases from V and 0 bases from J; junction bases left unmatched: 0. The length of the CDR3 is 13 residues. The germline CDR1 and CDR2 sequences are MNHEY and SVGAGI. CDR3 sequence reads: CASRQGANYGYTF. The CDR3 bases are TGTGCCAGCAGACAGGGGGCTAACTATGGCTACACCTTC.